This TCR beta chain was captured by sequencing in a study of T cells in Graves' hyperthyroidism and ophthalmopathy. It was uncontrolled infection, other autoimmune disease, pregnancy or lactation that excluded patients. This clonotype was counted at least ten times. Amplification yielded TCR beta CDR3 regions, with RNA transcripts as the source. First-round RT-PCR with HTBI primers amplified the TCR CDR3 region. TCRdb reprocessed the multiplex PCR reads via MiXCR and lists one record per CDR3 protein. The repertoire holds hundreds of thousands of distinct CDR3 sequences, about 15% seen once, with over 10% in the top ten. The sequence came from a man younger than 35 with Graves' ophthalmopathy. The specimen sequenced was blood.

CDR3 protein: CASSRYRGTNTGELFF. The CDR3 bases are TGTGCCAGCAGCCGATACAGGGGCACCAACACCGGGGAGCTGTTTTTT. This chain joins TRBV11-1 and TRBJ2-2; 7 bases agree with TRBD1. The ends lost 5 bases at V and 2 bases at J; junction bases unmatched: 8. Germline V gene sequence: CDR1 SGHAT, CDR2 FQDESV (reference sequence). There are 16 residues in the CDR3.